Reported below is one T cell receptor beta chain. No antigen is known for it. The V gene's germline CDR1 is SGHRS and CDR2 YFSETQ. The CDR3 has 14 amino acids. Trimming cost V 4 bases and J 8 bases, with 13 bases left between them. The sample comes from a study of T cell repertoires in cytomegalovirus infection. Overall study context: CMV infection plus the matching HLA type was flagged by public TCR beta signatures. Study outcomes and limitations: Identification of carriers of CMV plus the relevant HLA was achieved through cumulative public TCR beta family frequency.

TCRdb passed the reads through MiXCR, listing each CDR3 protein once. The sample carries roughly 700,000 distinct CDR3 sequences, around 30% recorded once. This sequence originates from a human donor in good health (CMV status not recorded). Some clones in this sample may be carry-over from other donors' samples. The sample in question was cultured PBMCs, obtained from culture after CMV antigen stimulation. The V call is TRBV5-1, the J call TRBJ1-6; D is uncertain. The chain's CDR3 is CASSRDRRDSPLHF. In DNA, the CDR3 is TGCGCCAGCAGCCGAGATCGTAGGGATTCACCCCTCCACTTT.